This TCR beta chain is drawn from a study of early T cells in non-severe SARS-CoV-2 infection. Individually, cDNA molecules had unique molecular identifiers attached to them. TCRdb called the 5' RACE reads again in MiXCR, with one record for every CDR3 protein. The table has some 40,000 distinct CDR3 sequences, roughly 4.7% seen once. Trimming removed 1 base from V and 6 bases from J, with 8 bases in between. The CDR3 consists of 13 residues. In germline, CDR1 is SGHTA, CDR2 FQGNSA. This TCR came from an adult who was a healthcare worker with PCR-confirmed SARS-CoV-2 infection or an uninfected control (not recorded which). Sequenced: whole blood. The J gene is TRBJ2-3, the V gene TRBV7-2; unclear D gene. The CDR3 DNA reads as TGTGCCAGCAGCTTAGGTGACGGGGATACGCAGTATTTT. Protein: CASSLGDGDTQYF.